This T cell receptor beta chain was retrieved from a study of Graves' ophthalmopathy and Graves' hyperthyroidism listed by TCRdb under 2018. With regard to the full study: Hyperthyroidism was considered stable if no progression to ophthalmopathy occurred within 18 months of follow-up. The independent validation cohort included 18 to 20 hyperthyroidism patients plus 17 patients who later progressed from hyperthyroidism to ophthalmopathy. In several hyperthyroidism patients, the T-cell repertoire of thyroid tissue was compared with the T-cell repertoire of blood. The study used signatures of the TCR beta repertoire to tell Graves' ophthalmopathy apart from Graves' hyperthyroidism and to predict which patients would progress to ophthalmopathy. To explore V-J signatures distinguishing ophthalmopathy from hyperthyroidism, a discovery set of approximately 100 patients (fewer than 45 ophthalmopathy, around 55 stable hyperthyroidism) was enrolled. In total, approximately 140 blood samples were TCR-sequenced: roughly 45 ophthalmopathy, roughly 80 hyperthyroidism and about 17 hyperthyroidism-to-ophthalmopathy patients. Once sampling was done, hyperthyroidism patients were given methimazole at a starting dose of 30 mg daily, while ophthalmopathy patients were given high-dose intravenous methylprednisolone. Overall study outcomes, separate from this receptor: Among expanded thyroid clonotypes with frequency above 0.001, most also showed up in blood, which suggests that blood repertoires may reflect the thyroid immune response. In validation, the model predicted ophthalmopathy progression with over 60% sensitivity and roughly 72% specificity; more than ten predicted patients were CT-confirmed with GO in a median of around 6.5 months. The 13-signature model separated ophthalmopathy from stable hyperthyroidism with around 90% sensitivity and less than 83% specificity in cross-validation, and 80%/75% in the test set. Sample size was not predetermined statistically, and investigators were not blinded to group allocation.

A note on this clonotype: No cognate antigen has been identified for it. This sequence may be a read error, since a much larger clone differs from it by one base.

Hyperthyroidism patients were newly diagnosed, were aged 18 to 65 years, and had a disease duration under 2 months. Patients were excluded if they had other autoimmune diseases, uncontrolled infections, pregnancy or lactation. Clinical symptoms, serum thyroxine, TRAb, thyroid ultrasound and orbital computed tomography were used for diagnosis. Trizol reagent was used to extract the total RNA, and its quality was then checked on an Agilent 2100 Bioanalyzer. For repertoire sequencing, the TCR beta CDR3 regions were amplified from RNA transcripts. The first round was an RT-PCR using HTBI primers with the Qiagen OneStep RT-PCR kit, and this first round was followed by a second-round multiplex PCR, then size selection and purification. Libraries were sequenced paired-end with 100 bp reads on an Illumina HiSeq2000. The paper's processing steps were these. Reads were processed with SOAPnuke, discarding reads with adapters, uncalled bases, mean Phred below 15, or no exact constant-primer or identifier match. COPE v1.2.5 was used to merge high-quality paired reads. Each unique nucleotide sequence was treated as a clonotype, and MiTCR v1.1 was used to align the clonotypes to the IMGT TRB V, D and J references. The analysis was limited to V-J combinations with a frequency above 0.0001, which together covered 98% to 99.2% of repertoires. For each V-J combination, a TCR clonal expansion and chaos score was defined as the ratio of F50 clonal expansion to chaos observed in the TCRdist matrix. Welch's t-statistics and random forest were used to reduce features to some 13 V-J combinations, which were fed into a naive Bayes classifier. Thyroid-blood repertoire similarity was quantified with the Morisita-Horn index. The public reads were reprocessed in TCRdb via fastp at Q25 and MiXCR, keeping in-frame beta chains. When rows share a CDR3 protein, they turn into one entry using the most common DNA and genes. Clone size and V and J calls follow TCRdb, not the original study. Recorded for this sample are some 1.1 million distinct CDR3 sequences; about two fifths of them occurred a single time. The ten largest make up 8.5% to 14% of the sample.

From a lookup of the germline V gene, CDR1 and CDR2 are SNHLY and FYNNEI. The CDR3 sequence holds 14 residues, the cysteine and phenylalanine included. CDR3 DNA only is kept here, 42 bases in frame from base 1. Compared with germline, V lacks 9 bases and J lacks 3 bases; bases without a gene match: 11. The rearrangement combines TRBV2 with TRBJ2-7; 7 bases in the junction line up with TRBD1. Sequencing used peripheral blood or thyroid tissue (not recorded which). This TCR was recovered from an adult man with Graves' hyperthyroidism. The sequenced DNA is TGTGCCAGAAGCCTTAGACAGGGAAACTACGAGCAGTACTTC. It translates as CARSLRQGNYEQYF.